This TCR beta chain is drawn from a study of blood T cell repertoires in COVID-19. Sequencing used immunoSEQ multiplex PCR; TCRdb keeps in-frame clones, though not all of them. This repertoire shows 100,000 to 150,000 clones, almost 90% found once; its top ten account for 3.5% to 4%. The length of the CDR3 is 16 residues. The germline gives CDR1 SGHKS, CDR2 YYEKEE (reference sequence). The V end lost 1 base, the J end lost 0 bases, and 11 bases lay between the germline ends. Sequencing was carried out using peripheral blood. The sequence came from a woman aged 55-70 years with COVID-19, enrolled during active disease. This chain links TRBV5-5 with TRBJ1-3, with a possible D match to TRBD1 (5 bases). The CDR3 loop reads CASSLSGSYSGNTIYF. As DNA, the CDR3 is TGTGCCAGCAGCTTGTCAGGGTCCTACTCTGGAAACACCATATATTTT.